What follows is one T cell receptor (beta chain) and its context. These data belong to a study of control samples from healthy donors and cancer patients. Profiled with immunoSEQ multiplex PCR; TCRdb holds only in-frame clones, not every one. Of some 99,000 clones detected, about 89% appear once; the ten largest clones hold roughly 15%. V shed 0 bases and J shed 0 bases, with 3 bases lying between them. The CDR3 loop spans 14 amino acids. The germline V gene has CDR1 MNHNY and CDR2 SVGAGI (reference sequence). The chain couples TRBV6-6 to TRBJ1-3, with D unclear. The TCR was taken from a woman in her 50s in good health. Sequencing input: blood. The CDR3 loop reads CASSYSHSGNTIYF. In DNA form, the CDR3 reads TGTGCCAGCAGTTACTCGCACTCTGGAAACACCATATATTTT.